This T cell receptor beta chain was observed in a study of blood T cell repertoires in COVID-19. In the study overall: Samples taken during acute and convalescent COVID-19 were collected in the United States, Italy and Spain. Nucleic acid was either cDNA or gDNA, and it came from T cells, B-cell-depleted T cells, or PBMCs.

Germline CDR1 and CDR2: LNHDA and SQIVND (reference sequence). This CDR3 spans 15 amino acids. With V trimmed by 7 bases and J by 5 bases, 7 bases remained unmatched. The authors' processing: Reference gene primers were amplified, and this amplification served to estimate nucleated cell counts. The repertoire was sequenced with immunoSEQ multiplex PCR; TCRdb's copy has only in-frame clones and lacks some. The V and J calls and the clone size are those of that table, but D and trimming were determined from the DNA. Of about 78,000 clones listed, roughly 86% were seen once; the top ten hold 4.5% to 5.5%.

This TCR was sampled from a man in his forties or fifties with active or convalescent COVID-19. Sequencing was performed on peripheral blood. The J gene is TRBJ2-1, the V gene TRBV19; the match to TRBD2 covers 11 bases. The CDR3 reads CASTFSGGGDNEQFF. For the CDR3, the DNA is TGTGCCAGTACGTTTAGCGGGGGGGGTGACAATGAGCAGTTCTTC.